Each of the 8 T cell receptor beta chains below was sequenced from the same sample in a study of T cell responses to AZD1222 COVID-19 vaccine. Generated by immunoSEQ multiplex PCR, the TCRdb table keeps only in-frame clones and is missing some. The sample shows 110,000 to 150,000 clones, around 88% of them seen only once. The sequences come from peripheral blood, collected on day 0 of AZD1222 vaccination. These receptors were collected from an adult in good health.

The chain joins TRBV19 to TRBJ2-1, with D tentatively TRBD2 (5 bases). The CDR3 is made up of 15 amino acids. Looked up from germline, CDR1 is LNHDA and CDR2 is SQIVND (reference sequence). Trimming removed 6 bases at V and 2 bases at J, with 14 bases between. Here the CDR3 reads CASSFGRPTYNEQFF. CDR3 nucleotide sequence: TGTGCCAGTAGCTTTGGGAGACCGACCTACAATGAGCAGTTCTTC.

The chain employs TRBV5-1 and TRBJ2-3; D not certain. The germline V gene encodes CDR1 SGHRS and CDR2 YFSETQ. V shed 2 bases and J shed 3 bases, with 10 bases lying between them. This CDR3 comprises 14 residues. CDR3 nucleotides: TGCGCCAGCAGCTTATACCAGGAGACAGATACGCAGTATTTT. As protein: CASSLYQETDTQYF.

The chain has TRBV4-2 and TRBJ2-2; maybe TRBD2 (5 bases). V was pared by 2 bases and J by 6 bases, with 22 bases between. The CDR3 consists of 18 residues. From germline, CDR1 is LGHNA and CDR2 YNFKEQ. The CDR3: CASSQYYRTGARAGELFF. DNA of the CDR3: TGTGCCAGCAGCCAATACTATAGGACTGGCGCGAGGGCCGGGGAGCTGTTTTTT.

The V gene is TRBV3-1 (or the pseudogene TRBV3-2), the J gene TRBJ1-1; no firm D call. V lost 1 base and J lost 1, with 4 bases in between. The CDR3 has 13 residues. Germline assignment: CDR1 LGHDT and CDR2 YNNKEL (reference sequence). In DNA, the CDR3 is TGTGCCAGCAGCCAAGCCGGGAACACTGAAGCTTTCTTT. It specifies CASSQAGNTEAFF.

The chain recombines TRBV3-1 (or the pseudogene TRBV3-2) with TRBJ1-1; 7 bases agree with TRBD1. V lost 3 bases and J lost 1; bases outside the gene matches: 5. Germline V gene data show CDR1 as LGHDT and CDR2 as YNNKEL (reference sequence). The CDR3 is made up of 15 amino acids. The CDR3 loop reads CASSHTGAWNTEAFF. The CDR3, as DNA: TGTGCCAGCAGCCATACAGGGGCATGGAACACTGAAGCTTTCTTT.

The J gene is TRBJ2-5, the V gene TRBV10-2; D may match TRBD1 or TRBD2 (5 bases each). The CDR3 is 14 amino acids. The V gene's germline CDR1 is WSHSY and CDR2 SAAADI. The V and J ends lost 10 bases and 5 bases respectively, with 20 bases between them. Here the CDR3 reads CATTLGDFEETQYF. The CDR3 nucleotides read TGCGCCACTACGTTGGGGGATTTTGAGGAGACCCAGTACTTC.

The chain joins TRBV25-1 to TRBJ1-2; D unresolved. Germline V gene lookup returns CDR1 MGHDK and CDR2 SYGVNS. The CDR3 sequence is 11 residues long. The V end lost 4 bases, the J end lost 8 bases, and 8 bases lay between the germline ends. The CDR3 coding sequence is TGTGCCAGCAGTGTGGGGAGCGGCTACACCTTC. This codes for CASSVGSGYTF.

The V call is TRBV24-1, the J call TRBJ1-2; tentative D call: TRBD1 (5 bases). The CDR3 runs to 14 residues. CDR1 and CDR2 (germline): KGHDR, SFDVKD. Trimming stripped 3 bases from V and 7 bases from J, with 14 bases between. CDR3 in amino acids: CATSDTGTLTGYTF. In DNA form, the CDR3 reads TGTGCCACCAGTGATACCGGGACGCTAACTGGCTACACCTTC.